This T cell receptor beta chain appears in the sequencing data of a study of PD-L1 blockade in urothelial cancer (dated by TCRdb to 2017 to 2019). The study in broad terms: Every patient began therapy around 2014 and was given atezolizumab 1,200 mg intravenously every 3 weeks. About 85% of the roughly 29 patients were identified as males with urothelial cancer of bladder origin, and a prior smoking history was reported by 18 of 29 patients. Patients had an ECOG performance status of 0 or 1 and had received between 0 and 3 prior chemotherapy regimens. Blood samples were analyzed 3 weeks after the start of treatment (second dose) and 6 weeks after the start of treatment. Blood samples yielded a median of approximately 150,000 T cells and tens of thousands of unique TCRs, with median clonality 0.080. The study, an exploratory multi-omic analysis, examined somatic, immune and clinical correlates of response to PD-L1 blockade with atezolizumab in urothelial cancer. Pretreatment tumor samples and matched peripheral blood, collected serially before and after atezolizumab treatment, underwent TCR sequencing. Progression-free survival longer than 6 months counted as durable clinical benefit, and TCR features were additionally tested against both progression-free and overall survival. In the same patients who had TCR sequencing, pretreatment tumors also underwent whole exome sequencing and RNA sequencing. Durable clinical benefit was achieved by nine patients and was not achieved by 20 patients. Under 30 patients had pretreatment blood TCR-seq, about 25 had at least one posttreatment blood collection, and about 25 had tumor TCR-seq. The full study reports these points: A pretreatment peripheral blood TCR clonality below the median was linked to improved progression-free and overall survival. Because the sample size was small (n ≈ 27) and many exploratory analyses were performed, the results are intended to be hypothesis-generating. Greater expansion of tumor-associated TCR clones in peripheral blood 3 weeks after the start of treatment was observed in patients with durable benefit (n of about 24, p = 0.022).

For this clone: Its antigen is unknown. Per-base qualities were not stored, and no clone one base away is much larger.

The time point label on this specimen signifies: pretreatment peripheral blood. A total of about 31 patients with locally advanced or metastatic urothelial carcinoma, treated at Memorial Sloan Kettering on a trial protocol, made up the cohort. Peripheral blood mononuclear cells were collected pretreatment and during treatment, at between 1 and 8 total time points per patient. The Qiagen DNeasy Blood extraction kit was used to purify genomic DNA from total PBMCs and tumor samples. PBMCs were collected pretreatment and during treatment, and were isolated and stored as previously described. To estimate absolute template abundance from read counts, synthetic TCR analog templates were spiked into each PCR. The immunoSEQ assay was used to amplify TCRbeta CDR3 regions from genomic DNA with bias-controlled V and J gene primers. Sequencing of rearranged TCRbeta segments was done at approximately 20X coverage. Concerning the study's data processing: Sequencing errors were corrected by clustering and CDR3s were annotated against IMGT to assign V, D and J genes. Downstream analyses used only productive TCRbeta rearrangements, leaving out any out-of-frame or stop-codon sequences. Clonality was computed as one minus Shannon entropy normalized by the log of the number of unique productive sequences. Clones differing between time points or between blood and tumor were identified by Fisher's exact test with Benjamini-Hochberg correction at adjusted p below 0.01. Sourced from immuneACCESS, this table was stored by TCRdb with only in-frame sequences that have V and J called. A share of the clones is absent; for the studies checked, an unresolved V gene accounts for under half, and the remainder has no known explanation. V, J and clone size derive from that table, while D and trimming were established from the DNA sequence. The table for this sample lists 95,000 to 100,000 clones; roughly 87% of them were counted only once. The ten largest clones capture approximately 2% of the sample.

CDR1 SNHLY and CDR2 FYNNEI were looked up in the germline V gene. Relative to germline, V is 9 bases shorter and J is 1 base shorter, with 21 bases between their ends. The cysteine opens and the phenylalanine closes a CDR3 of 16 amino acids. Just the 48-base CDR3 DNA is kept, in frame starting at base 1. The sequenced sample was PBMCs, obtained around atezolizumab (anti-PD-L1) treatment. This chain is built from TRBV2 and TRBJ2-5; TRBD2 is a weak D gene call, 6 bases matching. The clonotype originates from a man in his 60s with urothelial cancer. The DNA sequence reads TGTGCCAGTTTGAGAGGGACTGGCGGGGCCCAAGAGACCCAGTACTTC. Its protein product is CASLRGTGGAQETQYF.